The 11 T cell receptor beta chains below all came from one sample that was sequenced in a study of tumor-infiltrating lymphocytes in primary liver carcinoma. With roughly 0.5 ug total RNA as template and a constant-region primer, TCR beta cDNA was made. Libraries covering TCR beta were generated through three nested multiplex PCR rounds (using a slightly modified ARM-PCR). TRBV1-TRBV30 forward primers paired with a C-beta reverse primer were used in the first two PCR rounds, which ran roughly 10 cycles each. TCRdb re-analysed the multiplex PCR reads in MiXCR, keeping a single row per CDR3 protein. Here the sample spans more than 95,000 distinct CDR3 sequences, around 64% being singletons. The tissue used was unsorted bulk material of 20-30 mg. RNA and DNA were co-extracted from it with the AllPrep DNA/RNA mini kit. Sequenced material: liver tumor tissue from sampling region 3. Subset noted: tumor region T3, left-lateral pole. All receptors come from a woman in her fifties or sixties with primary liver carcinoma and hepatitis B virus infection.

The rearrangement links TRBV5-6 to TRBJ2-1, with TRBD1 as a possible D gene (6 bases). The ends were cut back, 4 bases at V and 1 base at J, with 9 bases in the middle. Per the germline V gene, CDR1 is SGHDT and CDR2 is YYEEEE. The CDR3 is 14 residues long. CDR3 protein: CASSLGQSYNEQFF. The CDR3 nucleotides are TGTGCCAGCAGCCTCGGACAGTCCTACAATGAGCAGTTCTTC.

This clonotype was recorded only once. The CDR3 reads CASRLRGITEAFF. For the CDR3, the DNA is TGTGCCAGCAGGCTCAGGGGGATCACTGAAGCTTTCTTT. The rearrangement joins TRBV28 to TRBJ1-1, with 7 bases matching TRBD1. The CDR3 extends over 13 amino acids. Germline CDR1 is MDHEN and CDR2 is SYDVKM. V lost 6 bases and J lost 4; bases outside the gene matches: 5.

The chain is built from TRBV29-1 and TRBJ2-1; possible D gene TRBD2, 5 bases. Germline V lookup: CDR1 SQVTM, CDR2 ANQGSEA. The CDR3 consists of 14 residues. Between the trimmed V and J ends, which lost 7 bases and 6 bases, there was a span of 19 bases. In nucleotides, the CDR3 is TGCAGCGATGGAGCGGAAGGGAACATCAATGAGCAGTTCTTC. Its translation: CSDGAEGNINEQFF.

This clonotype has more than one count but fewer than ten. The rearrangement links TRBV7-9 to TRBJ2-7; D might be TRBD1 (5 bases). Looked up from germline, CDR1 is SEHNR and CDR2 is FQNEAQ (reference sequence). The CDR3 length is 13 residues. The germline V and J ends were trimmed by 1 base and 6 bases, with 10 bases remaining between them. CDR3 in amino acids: CASSLGGSREQYF. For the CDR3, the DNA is TGTGCCAGCAGCTTAGGGGGCAGCCGCGAGCAGTACTTC.

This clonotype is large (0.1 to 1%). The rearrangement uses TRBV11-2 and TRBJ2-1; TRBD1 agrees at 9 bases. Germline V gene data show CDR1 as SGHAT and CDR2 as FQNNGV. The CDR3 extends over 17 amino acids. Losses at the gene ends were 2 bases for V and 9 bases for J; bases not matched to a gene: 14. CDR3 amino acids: CASSLTHGQGYRGEQFF. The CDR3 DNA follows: TGTGCCAGCAGCTTAACCCACGGACAGGGGTACAGGGGTGAGCAGTTCTTC. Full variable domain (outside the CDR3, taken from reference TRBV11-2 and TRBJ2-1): EAGVAQSPRYKIIEKRQSVAFWCNPISGHATLYWYQQILGQGPKLLIQFQNNGVVDDSQLPKDRFSAERLKGVDSTLKIQPAKLEDSAVYLCASSLTHGQGYRGEQFFGPGTRLTVL.

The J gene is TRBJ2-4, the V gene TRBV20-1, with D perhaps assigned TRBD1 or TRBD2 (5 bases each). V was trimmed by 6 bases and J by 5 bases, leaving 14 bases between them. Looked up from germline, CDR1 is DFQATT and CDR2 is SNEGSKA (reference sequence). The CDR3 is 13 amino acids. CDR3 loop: CSAPRGGENIQYF. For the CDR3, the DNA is TGCAGTGCCCCGAGGGGTGGGGAAAACATTCAGTACTTC.

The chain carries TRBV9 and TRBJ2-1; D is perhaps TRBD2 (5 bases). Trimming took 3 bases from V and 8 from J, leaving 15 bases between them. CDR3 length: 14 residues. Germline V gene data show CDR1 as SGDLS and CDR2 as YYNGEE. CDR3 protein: CASSAGDLFDEQFF. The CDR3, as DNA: TGTGCCAGCAGCGCCGGGGATCTCTTCGATGAGCAGTTCTTC.

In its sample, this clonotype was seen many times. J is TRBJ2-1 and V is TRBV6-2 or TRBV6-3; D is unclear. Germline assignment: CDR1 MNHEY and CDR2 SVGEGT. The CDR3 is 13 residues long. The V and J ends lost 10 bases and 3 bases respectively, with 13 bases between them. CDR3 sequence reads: CATQMNSYNEQFF. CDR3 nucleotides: TGTGCCACCCAGATGAACAGCTACAATGAGCAGTTCTTC.

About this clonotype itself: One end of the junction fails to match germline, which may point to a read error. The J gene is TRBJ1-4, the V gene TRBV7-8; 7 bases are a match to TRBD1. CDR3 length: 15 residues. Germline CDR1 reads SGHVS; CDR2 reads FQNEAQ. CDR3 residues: CTSSRRQGSNEKLFF. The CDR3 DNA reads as TGTACCAGCAGCCGCCGACAGGGTTCTAATGAAAAACTGTTTTTT. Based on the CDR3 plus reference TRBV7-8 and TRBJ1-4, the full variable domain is GAGVSQSPRYKVAKRGQDVALRCDPISGHVSLFWYQQALGQGPEFLTYFQNEAQLDKSGLPSDRFFAERPEGSVSTLKIQRTQQEDSAVYLCTSSRRQGSNEKLFFGSGTQLSVL.

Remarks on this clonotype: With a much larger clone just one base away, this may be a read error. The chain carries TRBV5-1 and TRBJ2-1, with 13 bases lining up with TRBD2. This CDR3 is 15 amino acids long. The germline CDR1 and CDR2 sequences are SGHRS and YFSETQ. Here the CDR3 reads CASSFLLAGGNEHFF. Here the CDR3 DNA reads TGCGCCAGCAGCTTCTTACTAGCGGGGGGGAATGAGCACTTCTTC.

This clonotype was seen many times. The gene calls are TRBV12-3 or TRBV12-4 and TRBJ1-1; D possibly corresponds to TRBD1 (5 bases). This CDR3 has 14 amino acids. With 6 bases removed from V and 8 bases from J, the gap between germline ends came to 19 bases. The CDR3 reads CASSPGAGRREAFF. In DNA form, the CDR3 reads TGTGCCAGCAGCCCCGGGGCTGGCCGGCGAGAAGCTTTCTTT.